This T cell receptor (beta chain) comes out of a study of T cell responses to AZD1222 COVID-19 vaccine. Concerning this clone itself: The antigen is undetermined. Other DNA variants within this sample encode the same CDR3.

Points from the study as a whole: When two AZD1222 doses had been given, Spike-specific TCR breadth and depth rose. The donors showed a predominance of white British ancestry and of females, with possible underestimation of clonal diversity.

Germline V lookup: CDR1 SGHRS, CDR2 YFSETQ. This CDR3 has 12 amino acids. Trimming shortened V by 5 bases and J by 1 base, and 3 bases separated the two germline ends. Clones were sequenced by immunoSEQ multiplex PCR, and TCRdb holds only the in-frame ones, with some missing. The sample contains under 150,000 clones, roughly nine tenths of which appear only once. Sequenced here: peripheral blood, sampled on day 0 of AZD1222 vaccination. The TCR comes from an adult in good health. This chain joins TRBV5-1 and TRBJ2-2; no firm D call. CDR3 in amino acids: CASSLNTGELFF. CDR3 coding DNA: TGCGCCAGCAGTTTGAACACCGGGGAGCTGTTTTTT.